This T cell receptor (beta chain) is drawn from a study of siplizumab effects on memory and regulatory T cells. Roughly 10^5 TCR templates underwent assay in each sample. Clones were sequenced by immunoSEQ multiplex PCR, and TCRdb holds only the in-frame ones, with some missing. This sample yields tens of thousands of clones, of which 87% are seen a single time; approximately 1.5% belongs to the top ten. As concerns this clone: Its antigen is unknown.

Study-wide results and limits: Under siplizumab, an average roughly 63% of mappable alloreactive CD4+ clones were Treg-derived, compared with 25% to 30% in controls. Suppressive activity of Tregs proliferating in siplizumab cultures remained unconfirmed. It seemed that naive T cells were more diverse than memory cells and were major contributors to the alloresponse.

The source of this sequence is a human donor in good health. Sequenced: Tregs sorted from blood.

CDR3 nucleotide sequence: TGTGCCAGCAGCCGGTTTTCCCGCGAGGTCTACAATGAGCAGTTCTTC. It specifies CASSRFSREVYNEQFF. The gene calls are TRBV7-2 and TRBJ2-1; no reliable D call. The CDR3 totals 16 residues. The germline gives CDR1 SGHTA, CDR2 FQGNSA. Trimming took 5 bases from V and 3 from J, leaving 17 bases between them. Full variable domain (outside the CDR3, taken from reference TRBV7-2 and TRBJ2-1): GAGVSQSPSNKVTEKGKDVELRCDPISGHTALYWYRQSLGQGLEFLIYFQGNSAPDKSGLPSDRFSAERTGGSVSTLTIQRTQQEDSAVYLCASSRFSREVYNEQFFGPGTRLTVL.